This T cell receptor beta chain is from a study of blood T cell repertoires in COVID-19. Some clones are missing from TCRdb's copy, which holds only in-frame ones; the method was immunoSEQ multiplex PCR. The sample holds about 120,000 clones, roughly 85% seen once. This CDR3 contains 19 residues. Losses at the gene ends were 6 bases for V and 7 bases for J; bases not matched to a gene: 21. Germline CDR1 is SGHAT and CDR2 is FQNNGV. The specimen was peripheral blood. This chain uses TRBV11-2 with TRBJ2-2; 9 bases are shared with TRBD1. The receptor's source is a man aged 35 to 55 with acute or convalescent COVID-19. CDR3 coding DNA: TGTGCCAGCAGTCCGGGTGGGACAGGGTTAACACCGGGGATCGGGGAGCTGTTTTTT. It translates to CASSPGGTGLTPGIGELFF.